Following are 16 T cell receptor beta chains from one sample sequenced in a study of blood T cell repertoires in COVID-19. Sequencing used immunoSEQ multiplex PCR; TCRdb keeps in-frame clones, though not all of them. Among approximately 280,000 clones listed, about 89% were seen once. Sequences were obtained from PBMCs or T cells enriched from blood (not recorded which). The origin of the receptors is a woman younger than 35 who had recovered from COVID-19.

This clone was seen repeatedly, ten times or more. The CDR3 reads CASSHWDRGYNSPLHF. CDR3 coding DNA: TGTGCCAGCAGCCACTGGGACAGGGGTTATAATTCACCCCTCCACTTT. The rearrangement uses TRBV3-1 (or the pseudogene TRBV3-2) and TRBJ1-6; 10 bases are shared with TRBD1. Germline V lookup: CDR1 LGHDT, CDR2 YNNKEL (reference sequence). CDR3 length: 16 amino acids. The V segment lost 3 bases and the J segment 4 bases; nucleotides outside the gene matches: 3.

V gene TRBV28 combines with J gene TRBJ2-7; D might be TRBD1 (5 bases). The CDR3 runs 14 residues. V dropped 1 base and J dropped 12 bases, with 19 bases sitting between them. CDR1 MDHEN and CDR2 SYDVKM come from the germline V gene. The CDR3 is CASSLYTGDEVRYF. CDR3 sequence (DNA): TGTGCCAGCAGTTTATATACAGGAGATGAGGTGCGGTACTTC.

This clone came up once. The chain is built from TRBV15 and TRBJ1-1; D is unclear. The CDR3 is made up of 13 amino acids. The germline V gene has CDR1 LNHNV and CDR2 YYDKDF (reference sequence). The germline V and J ends were trimmed by 0 bases and 11 bases, with 13 bases remaining between them. In DNA, the CDR3 is TGTGCCACCAGCAGAGATTTAGGAGGGAAGGCTTTCTTT. Translated, it gives CATSRDLGGKAFF.

J is TRBJ1-6 and V is TRBV27; 7 positions agree with TRBD1. From germline, CDR1 is MNHEY and CDR2 SMNVEV (reference sequence). The CDR3 is 15 residues long. The J segment lost 7 bases and the V segment lost 5 bases, leaving 8 bases of the junction unmatched. The CDR3 spells CASSIRQGPNSPLHF. The CDR3 DNA reads as TGTGCCAGCAGTATCCGACAGGGACCGAATTCACCCCTCCACTTT.

The chain employs TRBV2 and TRBJ2-5; TRBD1 matches at 10 bases. V trimming: 6 bases; J trimming: 1 base; junction bases outside the gene matches: 2. The CDR3 contains 14 residues. Germline CDR1 and CDR2: SNHLY and FYNNEI. The CDR3 sequence: CASRWDRGQETQYF. The CDR3 nucleotides read TGTGCCAGCAGATGGGACAGGGGCCAAGAGACCCAGTACTTC. The variable domain in full, completed from reference TRBV2 and TRBJ2-5, reads EPEVTQTPSHQVTQMGQEVILRCVPISNHLYFYWYRQILGQKVEFLVSFYNNEISEKSEIFDDQFSVERPDGSNFTLKIRSTKLEDSAMYFCASRWDRGQETQYFGPGTRLLVL.

The rearrangement joins TRBV28 to TRBJ2-5; no firm D call. The CDR3 length is 13 residues. From germline, CDR1 is MDHEN and CDR2 SYDVKM. Trimming cost V 2 bases and J 4 bases, with 8 bases left between them. Here the CDR3 reads CASSLGVVETQYF. In DNA, the CDR3 is TGTGCCAGCAGTTTAGGAGTAGTAGAGACCCAGTACTTC.

The chain has TRBV4-2 and TRBJ1-2, with D possibly being TRBD1 (5 bases). Germline CDR1 LGHNA, CDR2 YNFKEQ. This CDR3 comprises 18 residues. V lost 0 bases, J lost 0 bases, and 17 bases lay in between. This CDR3 reads CASSQEWGDRIPNYGYTF. CDR3 nucleotides: TGTGCCAGCAGCCAAGAATGGGGGGATAGGATCCCTAACTATGGCTACACCTTC.

The table lists this clone with a count of one. The V and J genes are TRBV19 and TRBJ2-7, with D possibly being TRBD1 (6 bases). Trimming cost V 1 base and J 0 bases, with 13 bases left between them. The V gene's germline CDR1 is LNHDA and CDR2 SQIVND (reference sequence). The CDR3 consists of 16 residues. CDR3 residues: CASSIGARQASYEQYF. The CDR3, as DNA: TGTGCCAGTAGTATAGGGGCCCGACAGGCCTCCTACGAGCAGTACTTC.

This chain connects TRBV7-2 to TRBJ1-6; TRBD1 might be the D (5 bases). Germline V gene lookup returns CDR1 SGHTA and CDR2 FQGNSA. The CDR3 contains 16 residues. The germline V and J ends were trimmed by 1 base and 10 bases, with 17 bases remaining between them. The CDR3 loop reads CASSLDGGARRSPLHF. The DNA of the CDR3 is TGTGCCAGCAGCTTAGACGGAGGGGCGCGTCGGTCACCCCTCCACTTT.

The rearrangement uses TRBV25-1 and TRBJ2-7, with D possibly matching TRBD2 (5 bases). The CDR3 length is 11 residues. V lost 4 bases to trimming and J lost 9 bases, with 10 bases between them. Germline V gene lookup returns CDR1 MGHDK and CDR2 SYGVNS. The CDR3 sequence: CASSGGLGQYF. As DNA, the CDR3 is TGTGCCAGCAGTGGAGGGCTGGGGCAGTACTTC.

This rearrangement joins TRBV10-2 to TRBJ1-2; TRBD1 agrees at 9 bases. Germline-derived CDR1 and CDR2 are WSHSY and SAAADI. Trimming took 6 bases from V and 7 from J; bases not matched to a gene: 9. The CDR3 consists of 14 residues. The CDR3 nucleotides read TGCGCCAGCAGACCTCCAGACAGGGGGACTGGCTACACCTTC. As protein: CASRPPDRGTGYTF.

The genes are TRBV18 and TRBJ2-1, with 14 bases lining up with TRBD2. After removal of 2 bases from V and 2 bases from J, the junction contained 5 bases not matched to a gene. The CDR3 sequence is 18 residues long. In germline, CDR1 is KGHSH, CDR2 LQKENI. In nucleotides, the CDR3 is TGTGCCAGCTCACCAGGGACTAGCGGGGGCCCCACCTACAATGAGCAGTTCTTC. Its protein is CASSPGTSGGPTYNEQFF.

The DNA for the CDR3 is TGTGCCAGCACCGTAGCGGGAGGGCCGTACACCGGGGAGCTGTTTTTT. Its translation: CASTVAGGPYTGELFF. The V call is TRBV28, the J call TRBJ2-2; 11 bases agree with TRBD2. From germline, CDR1 is MDHEN and CDR2 SYDVKM. The CDR3 is made up of 16 amino acids. J lost 3 bases, V lost 7 bases, and 7 bases had no gene match.

The DNA of the CDR3 is TGTGCCTGGGGAACAGGGAAACAAACTGAAGCTTTCTTT. Amino acid sequence: CAWGTGKQTEAFF. The chain uses TRBV30 and TRBJ1-1, with D possibly TRBD1 on 6 matching bases. CDR1 is GTSNPN and CDR2 is SVGIG in the germline V gene (reference sequence). This CDR3 contains 13 residues. Trimming removed 5 bases at V and 5 bases at J, with 15 bases between.

This chain connects TRBV20-1 to TRBJ1-4; D gene unclear. Germline lookup yields CDR1 DFQATT and CDR2 SNEGSKA (reference sequence). This CDR3 has 10 amino acids. The V end lost 5 bases, the J end lost 6 bases, and 4 bases lay between the germline ends. The CDR3 nucleotides are TGCAGTGCTGAGGATGAAAAACTGTTTTTT. Its translation: CSAEDEKLFF.

J is TRBJ2-1 and V is TRBV7-6, with TRBD2 matching over 14 bases. This CDR3 contains 18 residues. CDR1 is SGHVS, CDR2 FNYEAQ, per germline. V was pared by 3 bases and J by 7 bases, with 11 bases of the junction left unmatched. In DNA form, the CDR3 reads TGTGCCAGCAGCTTTCTAGCCCCTGGGACTAGCGGGAGAAATGAGCAGTTCTTC. Protein sequence: CASSFLAPGTSGRNEQFF.